This TCR beta chain was sequenced during a study of T cells after yellow fever vaccination. Study in general: The authors prepared low-cell-number fractions using SMART-Seq v4 Ultra Low Input.

Notes on the study in general: Abundant clonotypes from the bulk population could contaminate FACS-sorted repertoires. Relatively few clonotypes were ones that appeared in both CD4 and CD8 compartments.

Making TCR cDNA involved 5'RACE template switching, which added UMIs and a universal primer site. MiXCR, run by TCRdb on the 5' RACE reads, gives a single entry per CDR3 protein. The repertoire holds some 97,000 distinct CDR3 sequences, with 4.5% to 6% as singletons. As for this clonotype: Its antigen remains unidentified.

The CDR3 has 12 residues. Germline assignment: CDR1 MNHNS and CDR2 SASEGT. The V end was cut by 2 bases, the J end by 8 bases, with 7 bases between. V is TRBV6-1 and J is TRBJ2-1; a possible D gene is TRBD2 (5 bases). This material consisted of CD8+ T cells sorted from PBMCs, taken 10 days after the yellow fever booster vaccination. This receptor was obtained from a man younger than 35 who received the YFV17D yellow fever vaccine. CDR3 protein: CASSEYGDEQFF. CDR3 coding DNA: TGTGCCAGCAGTGAATACGGGGATGAGCAGTTCTTC.